Given below is one TCR beta chain in context. This clone was counted only a few times. Its antigen remains undetermined. The sample holds no much larger clone one base away, and base qualities are not on file. CDR1 and CDR2, per the germline V gene, are SGHRS and YFSETQ. Trimming takes 5 bases from V and 3 bases from J, and the germline ends sit 14 bases apart. Including the terminal cysteine and phenylalanine, the CDR3 comprises 15 residues. Only CDR3 DNA remains: 45 bases, in frame from the first base. The CDR3 regions of human TCRbeta chains were analyzed by immunosequencing. Turning to the authors' computational methods: TCRs in the repertoires were matched against a reference library of SARS-CoV-2-specific TCRs that had been generated with the MIRA antigen-specificity platform. Breadth was defined as the fraction of unique TCRs that were SARS-CoV-2-associated. Depth was defined as the fraction of total T cells that were SARS-CoV-2-associated. Using the MIRA data, every spike-specific TCR was mapped to the spike region that the TCR reacted to and assigned to either a CD4 or a CD8 class. Log10-transformed breadth and depth values were compared by one-way ANOVA with Sidak's multiple comparisons tests. Imported from immuneACCESS, the table was reduced by TCRdb to in-frame sequences with V and J called. These copies leave out some clones; in studies compared against another copy, an unresolved V gene accounts for under half, and the cause of the remainder is not known. That table supplies the V and J calls and clone size; D and trimming were determined from the DNA. Recorded for this sample are 200,000 or so clones; 87% of them occurred a single time. Clones ranked in the top ten supply approximately 2.5% of the sample.

This record belongs to a study of T cell responses to AZD1222 COVID-19 vaccine (dated by TCRdb to the early 2020s). Some background on the complete study: TCR sequencing was performed for 230 to 250 trial participants, of whom about 210 were given two doses of AZD1222 and approximately 25 were given two doses of MenACWY control vaccine. Enrollment into the trials was organized by age into subgroups of 18-55, 56-69 and 70-plus years, and those subgroups contained approximately 150, 30 and 60 TCR-sequenced participants, respectively. Overall study results and their limits: Spike-specific TCR breadth and depth rose significantly after two AZD1222 doses compared with day 0 and with MenACWY recipients. Nearly half of unique spike-specific TCRs reportedly recognized epitopes outside regions mutated in the B.1.351 and B.1.1.7 variants. Participants were mostly white British and included more females than males, and it was suggested by the authors that clonal diversity may have been underestimated. The whole spike protein was spanned by vaccine-associated CD4 TCRs, and dominant responses were seen in regions 160-218 and 743-854. The 56-69-year group was small, and its depth increase did not reach significance, likely because of low power. No day 14 peak-response samples were available, so repertoires were characterized only after the peak T cell response. Conclusions about previously exposed vaccinees were limited because only six AZD1222 recipients were SARS-CoV-2 seropositive at baseline.

Reading the label with the study, this specimen's time point is: baseline before first vaccination. The meaning of the sample's treatment or condition label: meningococcal conjugate vaccine given as trial control. Vaccinee samples came from UK trials COV001 and COV002, including a single-blind randomized controlled phase 2/3 trial of AZD1222 (ChAdOx1 nCoV-19) in healthy adults. For TCRbeta chain sequencing, PBMC samples were collected from trial participants at day 0 and at day 28 after the second dose. The V gene is TRBV5-1 and the J gene is TRBJ2-2, and perhaps TRBD1 as D gene, on 5 matching bases. The specimen comprised peripheral blood, sampled on day 0 of MenACWY control vaccination. This TCR came from an adult in good health. CDR3 sequence: CASSRSRGDTGELFF. The nucleotides read TGCGCCAGCAGTCGTAGTAGGGGTGACACCGGGGAGCTGTTTTTT.